This entry describes one T cell receptor (beta chain). TCRdb called the RT-PCR reads again in MiXCR, with one record for every CDR3 protein. The sample contains about 96,000 distinct CDR3 sequences, 40% to 60% of which appear only once. The data were taken from a study of patients and donors after allogeneic stem cell transplantation. CDR3 length: 16 amino acids. The V and J ends lost 0 bases and 7 bases respectively, with 18 bases between them. From germline, CDR1 is SGHAT and CDR2 FQNNGV. Sequenced sample: blood, either unsorted or a sorted T cell fraction (not recorded which). The TCR originated in a human donor who was either an allogeneic HSCT recipient or a stem cell or donor lymphocyte infusion donor (not recorded which). It is not recorded whose cells these are; they may come from a transplant donor. The J gene is TRBJ1-2, the V gene TRBV11-2, with D possibly TRBD1 on 6 matching bases. Here the CDR3 reads CASSLDRQGMMGGYTF. The CDR3 DNA reads TGTGCCAGCAGCTTAGATCGGCAGGGGATGATGGGTGGCTACACCTTC.